A single sample gave rise to the 32 T cell receptor beta chains below, sequenced in a study of metastatic and nonmetastatic thyroid tumors. Patients underwent thyroid surgery, and none had received any treatment before it. TCRdb re-called the PCR reads through MiXCR. Among about 39,000 clones listed, approximately 17% were seen once. The sample comprised tumor tissue. These receptors were collected from a female donor with papillary thyroid cancer or a benign thyroid nodule (not recorded which). Some clones in this sample may be carry-over from other donors' samples.

This clone has a count of ten or more. This sample also contains other DNA sequences that code for the same CDR3. V and J are TRBV19 and TRBJ2-5; a weak D match, TRBD2 (6 bases). The CDR3 is made up of 15 amino acids. Germline V gene sequence: CDR1 LNHDA, CDR2 SQIVND (reference sequence). Trimming removed 4 bases from V and 5 bases from J, with 17 bases in between. CDR3 protein: CASSSGGAELETQYF. In DNA, the CDR3 is TGTGCCAGTAGTAGTGGAGGGGCGGAGTTGGAGACCCAGTACTTC.

This clone was detected a few times. The genes are TRBV3-1 and TRBJ2-5, with D possibly being TRBD1 (5 bases). The CDR3 sequence is 14 residues long. The V end was cut by 7 bases, the J end by 5 bases, with 17 bases between. Germline V lookup: CDR1 LGHDT, CDR2 YNNKEL (reference sequence). The DNA of the CDR3 is TGTGCCAGCATCCCCGGCTGGGGCAGGGAGACCCAGTACTTC. It specifies CASIPGWGRETQYF.

V and J are TRBV5-1 and TRBJ1-2; D is uncertain. CDR3 length: 13 amino acids. In germline, CDR1 is SGHRS, CDR2 YFSETQ. V lost 3 bases and J lost 6, with 12 bases in between. Written as DNA, the CDR3 is TGCGCCAGCAGCTCCGCGGGGATTGATGGCTACACCTTC. Translating gives CASSSAGIDGYTF.

At least ten counts were recorded for this clone. The V and J genes are TRBV14 and TRBJ1-2; D may be TRBD1 (5 bases). The CDR3 spans 13 residues. The germline V gene has CDR1 SGHDN and CDR2 FVKESK. Trimming took off 1 base at V and 6 bases at J, with 9 bases between the two ends. The CDR3 loop is CASSQGWGNGYTF. CDR3 coding DNA: TGTGCCAGCAGCCAAGGATGGGGGAATGGCTACACCTTC.

Comment on this clone: Mismatch with germline at one junction end may stem from a read error. This sequence joins TRBV5-5 and TRBJ2-3; no clear D. The CDR3 sequence is 15 residues long. Germline CDR1 is SGHKS and CDR2 is YYEKEE (reference sequence). CDR3 sequence reads: CASILVGGTPDTQYF. In nucleotides, the CDR3 is TGTGCCAGCATCTTGGTTGGCGGAACACCAGATACGCAGTATTTT.

This clone was found a few times. As the CDR3 is not closed by the conserved phenylalanine or tryptophan, this likely results from a read error. The chain carries TRBV6-1 and TRBJ2-5; 10 positions agree with TRBD1. V gave up 4 bases and J gave up 3 bases; unmatched junction bases: 23. Germline V gene data show CDR1 as MNHNS and CDR2 as SASEGT. There are 21 residues in the CDR3. As DNA, the CDR3 is TGTGCCAGCAGTGTATATTATCCGGGACAGGGGTTTTTTCCTAGCAAAGAGACCCAGTACCTC. Translation: CASSVYYPGQGFFPSKETQYL.

This clone was observed a handful of times. The chain couples TRBV6-1 to TRBJ1-2, with 7 bases matching TRBD1. CDR1 is MNHNS and CDR2 is SASEGT in the germline V gene. Trimming cost V 10 bases and J 3 bases; bases outside gene matches: 5. CDR3 size: 12 residues. CDR3 residues: CAIITGDYGYTF. CDR3 nucleotide sequence: TGTGCCATCATAACAGGGGACTATGGCTACACCTTC.

This chain uses TRBV27 with TRBJ2-1; TRBD2 might be the D (6 bases). The CDR3 length is 13 residues. V lost 4 bases and J lost 5, with 9 bases in between. The germline V gene has CDR1 MNHEY and CDR2 SMNVEV (reference sequence). The CDR3 nucleotides read TGTGCCAGCAGTTGGGGCGGGAACAATGAGCAGTTCTTC. Translation gives CASSWGGNNEQFF.

The chain couples TRBV6-5 to TRBJ1-1, with D unclear. This CDR3 is 14 amino acids long. The germline V and J ends were trimmed by 4 bases and 3 bases, with 12 bases remaining between them. Germline assignment: CDR1 MNHEY and CDR2 SVGAGI. The CDR3 coding sequence is TGTGCCAGCAGTTCTTGGAGTTCACACACTGAAGCTTTCTTT. Its protein product is CASSSWSSHTEAFF.

This clone has a count of ten or more. The chain links TRBV7-8 to TRBJ1-2; possibly TRBD1 for D (6 bases). CDR3 length: 15 residues. The V end was cut by 7 bases, the J end by 2 bases, with 17 bases between. CDR1 is SGHVS, CDR2 FQNEAQ, per germline. The CDR3 loop is CASTLSTGPNYGYTF. DNA for the CDR3: TGTGCCAGCACCCTATCGACAGGCCCAAACTATGGCTACACCTTC.

About this clone itself: A much larger clone differs from this one at a single base, so this may be a read error. The same CDR3 can be traced to other DNA sequences in this sample. The V and J genes are TRBV12-3 or TRBV12-4 and TRBJ2-3, with 12 bases identical to TRBD2. The CDR3 loop spans 16 amino acids. With V trimmed by 6 bases and J by 2 bases, 6 bases remained unmatched. DNA of the CDR3: TGTGCCAGCAGGGGTCTAGCGGGGGGGCTCACAGATACGCAGTATTTT. This translates into CASRGLAGGLTDTQYF.

This clone was recorded at least ten times. This chain links TRBV19 with TRBJ1-5; D uncertain. This CDR3 spans 14 amino acids. CDR1 and CDR2 (germline): LNHDA, SQIVND (reference sequence). Trimming removed 3 bases at V and 3 bases at J, with 9 bases between. This CDR3 is CASSIGDNNQPQHF. DNA for the CDR3: TGTGCCAGTAGTATTGGAGACAACAATCAGCCCCAGCATTTT.

In its sample, this clone was seen many times. The chain joins TRBV20-1 to TRBJ1-6, with D tentatively TRBD1 (5 bases). Germline V gene data show CDR1 as DFQATT and CDR2 as SNEGSKA (reference sequence). Deletions cut 3 bases from V and 6 bases from J, with 12 bases between. The CDR3 loop spans 14 amino acids. The CDR3 DNA reads as TGCAGTGCTAGCCAGGGTACTAGTAATTCACCCCTCCACTTT. This translates into CSASQGTSNSPLHF.

The rearrangement uses TRBV3-1 and TRBJ1-2; perhaps TRBD1 as D (5 bases). CDR3 size: 16 residues. The germline V gene encodes CDR1 LGHDT and CDR2 YNNKEL (reference sequence). V was trimmed by 0 bases and J by 4 bases, leaving 15 bases between them. The CDR3 protein is CASSQDIGQGGYGYTF. The CDR3 DNA follows: TGTGCCAGCAGCCAAGATATTGGGCAGGGAGGCTATGGCTACACCTTC.

In this sample, this clone turned up many times. V and J are TRBV20-1 and TRBJ2-7; D perhaps matches TRBD1 (5 bases). Trimming left V 7 bases short and J 4 bases short, with 23 bases between. The CDR3 spans 15 residues. CDR1 DFQATT and CDR2 SNEGSKA come from the germline V gene (reference sequence). In DNA, the CDR3 is TGCAGTGTTCCCGCCGATGCCAGGGTAATTTACGAGCAGTACTTC. This translates into CSVPADARVIYEQYF.

This clone was seen many times. The CDR3 region is CASSVSSGIPETQYF. In DNA, the CDR3 is TGTGCCAGCAGCGTATCCTCGGGGATCCCAGAGACCCAGTACTTC. The rearrangement uses TRBV9 and TRBJ2-5; D may be TRBD2 (5 bases). The germline CDR1 and CDR2 sequences are SGDLS and YYNGEE. V was shortened by 1 base and J by 4 bases, with 14 bases between the two germline ends. This CDR3 is 15 amino acids long.

The table lists this clone with many counts. V and J are TRBV5-6 and TRBJ1-1; unclear D gene. The CDR3 contains 13 residues. Germline V CDR1 and CDR2: SGHDT, YYEEEE. The V end was cut by 0 bases, the J end by 2 bases, with 5 bases between. CDR3 nucleotides: TGTGCCAGCAGCTTGGTTCGAAACACTGAAGCTTTCTTT. This gives the protein CASSLVRNTEAFF. Based on the CDR3 plus reference TRBV5-6 and TRBJ1-1, the full variable domain is DAGVTQSPTHLIKTRGQQVTLRCSPKSGHDTVSWYQQALGQGPQFIFQYYEEEERQRGNFPDRFSGHQFPNYSSELNVNALLLGDSALYLCASSLVRNTEAFFGQGTRLTVV.

In this sample, this clone turned up many times. This sequence joins TRBV7-9 and TRBJ2-7, with D possibly matching TRBD2 (5 bases). Germline V gene lookup returns CDR1 SEHNR and CDR2 FQNEAQ (reference sequence). V shed 1 base and J shed 3 bases, with 10 bases lying between them. The CDR3 extends over 14 amino acids. DNA of the CDR3: TGTGCCAGCAGCTTAGGGACGGGGAACTACGAGCAGTACTTC. It codes for CASSLGTGNYEQYF.

This clone was seen repeatedly, ten times or more. The gene calls are TRBV3-1 and TRBJ1-3, with unresolved D. In germline, CDR1 is LGHDT, CDR2 YNNKEL (reference sequence). Deletions cut 1 base from V and 3 bases from J, with 13 bases between. The CDR3 is 16 residues long. CDR3 nucleotide sequence: TGTGCCAGCAGCCAAGGTCTTGGGGTAGGTGGAAACACCATATATTTT. Translated: CASSQGLGVGGNTIYF.

This clone was detected many times. The rearrangement links TRBV6-5 to TRBJ2-3, with D tentatively TRBD2 (6 bases). The CDR3 has 14 amino acids. V was cut by 2 bases and J by 6 bases, with 12 bases left in between. The germline V gene encodes CDR1 MNHEY and CDR2 SVGAGI. The CDR3 is CASSYDPGRDTQYF. In nucleotides, the CDR3 is TGTGCCAGCAGTTACGACCCGGGGAGGGATACGCAGTATTTT.

This clone was seen many times. The chain employs TRBV30 and TRBJ2-2, with D unclear. Germline V lookup: CDR1 GTSNPN, CDR2 SVGIG (reference sequence). The CDR3 runs 14 residues. The CDR3 DNA sequence: TGTACCGGAAGGAAACAGACCTACACCGGGGAGCTGTTTTTT. Protein product: CTGRKQTYTGELFF.

This clone was detected many times. The CDR3, as DNA: TGTGCCACCAGCGGGACAGGTGGTGAAAAACTGTTTTTT. This codes for CATSGTGGEKLFF. The chain carries TRBV15 and TRBJ1-4, with TRBD1 matching over 8 bases. Looked up from germline, CDR1 is LNHNV and CDR2 is YYDKDF (reference sequence). CDR3 size: 13 residues. With V trimmed by 5 bases and J by 7 bases, 3 bases remained unmatched.

This clone has at least ten counts. V and J are TRBV12-3 or TRBV12-4 and TRBJ2-6, with 12 bases that match TRBD2. With V trimmed by 6 bases and J by 0 bases, 6 bases remained unmatched. There are 18 residues in the CDR3. CDR3 DNA sequence: TGTGCCAGCAGCCCGACTAGCGGGAGCAGCTCTGGGGCCAACGTCCTGACTTTC. Its translation is CASSPTSGSSSGANVLTF.

This clone was recorded at least ten times. The CDR3 reads CASSLSANQLSYNEQFF. The CDR3 DNA is TGCGCCAGCAGCTTGTCGGCTAATCAACTCTCCTACAATGAGCAGTTCTTC. The chain uses TRBV5-1 and TRBJ2-1; D not certain. Trimming stripped 1 base from V and 0 bases from J, with 14 bases between. CDR3 length: 17 amino acids. Germline CDR1 reads SGHRS; CDR2 reads YFSETQ.

This clone was found a few times. The rearrangement uses TRBV5-1 and TRBJ2-7; 8 bases map to TRBD1. The CDR3 totals 14 residues. With 0 bases clipped from V and 2 bases from J, the junction kept 1 base outside the gene matches. Per the germline V gene, CDR1 is SGHRS and CDR2 is YFSETQ. This chain's CDR3 is CASSLVGQAYEQYF. The CDR3 DNA is TGCGCCAGCAGCTTGGTGGGACAGGCCTACGAGCAGTACTTC.

Note on this clone: This may arise from a read error, as a much more abundant clone is one base away. The CDR3 DNA reads TGTGCCAGTAGTTCAGGGAGTATCCAAGAGACCCAGTACTTC. Its protein product is CASSSGSIQETQYF. This sequence joins TRBV19 and TRBJ2-5; D may match TRBD1 or TRBD2 (5 bases each). The CDR3 spans 14 residues. The V gene lost 5 bases and the J gene lost 1 base, with 11 bases spanning the gap. Germline loops: CDR1 LNHDA, CDR2 SQIVND (reference sequence).

The chain combines TRBV6-1 with TRBJ2-7; D is undetermined. Germline V gene sequence: CDR1 MNHNS, CDR2 SASEGT. The CDR3 sequence is 11 residues long. The V end was cut by 3 bases, the J end by 7 bases, with 7 bases between. CDR3 nucleotide sequence: TGTGCCAGCAGTGATGGGCAAGAGCAGTACTTC. Encoded protein: CASSDGQEQYF.

This clone was seen many times. The J gene is TRBJ1-5, the V gene TRBV11-2; D remains ambiguous. V was pared by 4 bases and J by 5 bases, with 9 bases between. Germline CDR1 SGHAT, CDR2 FQNNGV. The CDR3 covers 13 residues. CDR3 sequence: CASSSGFDQPQHF. Here the CDR3 DNA reads TGTGCCAGCAGCTCCGGGTTTGATCAGCCCCAGCATTTT.

To note about this clone: This may be a read error: a much more frequent sequence differs by one nucleotide. Other DNA sequences in the same sample also yield this CDR3. The chain has TRBV5-5 and TRBJ1-2; a weak D match, TRBD1 (6 bases). Germline lookup yields CDR1 SGHKS and CDR2 YYEKEE (reference sequence). Trimming removed 3 bases at V and 9 bases at J, with 21 bases between. This CDR3 contains 15 residues. In DNA form, the CDR3 reads TGTGCCAGCAGCTCGGAAGGGGGGCAGGGTAGAAGCTACACCTTC. Its protein is CASSSEGGQGRSYTF.

This clone was seen ten or more times. In the same sample, other DNA sequences code for this CDR3. The rearrangement joins TRBV20-1 to TRBJ2-3; D is unclear. The CDR3 is 12 residues long. Germline V gives CDR1 DFQATT, CDR2 SNEGSKA (reference sequence). Trimming removed 1 base at V and 2 bases at J, with 4 bases between. CDR3 in DNA: TGCAGTGCTAGAGGGAACACAGATACGCAGTATTTT. Amino acids: CSARGNTDTQYF.

As regards this clone: An end of the junction differs from the germline gene, which may be a read error. The V gene is TRBV4-3, the J gene TRBJ2-1; weak D call: TRBD2 (7 bases). The CDR3 has 16 amino acids. From germline, CDR1 is LGHNA and CDR2 YSLEER. The CDR3: CASSQEGGAGYNEQFF. The CDR3 nucleotides are TGCGCCAGCAGTCAAGAGGGGGGGGCGGGATACAATGAGCAGTTCTTC.

This clone was seen at least ten times. The V call is TRBV7-2, the J call TRBJ2-7, with TRBD1 matching 10 bases. Germline loops: CDR1 SGHTA, CDR2 FQGNSA. Germline trimming cut 3 bases from V and 5 bases from J; bases unmatched to any gene: 7. This CDR3 spans 15 amino acids. The CDR3 DNA reads as TGTGCCAGCAGCTTGGTGGGGACAGGGGCCCACGAGCAGTACTTC. Translating it yields CASSLVGTGAHEQYF.